This T cell receptor (beta chain) derives from a study of STAT5B mutations in CD4+ large granular lymphocyte leukemia. Findings and limits, study-wide: Compared with healthy controls (2/35), patient top clones favored TRBV06 (8/27). Without putative leukemic clones, patient CD4-sorted repertoires remained more clonal than healthy CD4+ repertoires.

The table came from immunoSEQ multiplex PCR; TCRdb's copy has only in-frame clones and leaves some out. Here the sample spans roughly 30,000 clones, 70% to 90% being singletons. Germline CDR1 and CDR2: MNHEY and SVGAGI. The length of the CDR3 is 13 residues. This clone is a singleton in its sample. Antigen specificity is unknown. This clonotype was obtained from a human donor in good health. The chain uses TRBV6-5 and TRBJ2-5; D perhaps matches TRBD2 (6 bases). The J call may be incorrect, as the DNA end agrees better with TRBJ2-7. The sequenced material came from CD4+ T cells from blood buffy coats. CDR3 amino acids: CASSPGLHYEQYF. The CDR3 DNA follows: TGTGCCAGCAGTCCCGGACTACACTACGAGCAGTACTTC.